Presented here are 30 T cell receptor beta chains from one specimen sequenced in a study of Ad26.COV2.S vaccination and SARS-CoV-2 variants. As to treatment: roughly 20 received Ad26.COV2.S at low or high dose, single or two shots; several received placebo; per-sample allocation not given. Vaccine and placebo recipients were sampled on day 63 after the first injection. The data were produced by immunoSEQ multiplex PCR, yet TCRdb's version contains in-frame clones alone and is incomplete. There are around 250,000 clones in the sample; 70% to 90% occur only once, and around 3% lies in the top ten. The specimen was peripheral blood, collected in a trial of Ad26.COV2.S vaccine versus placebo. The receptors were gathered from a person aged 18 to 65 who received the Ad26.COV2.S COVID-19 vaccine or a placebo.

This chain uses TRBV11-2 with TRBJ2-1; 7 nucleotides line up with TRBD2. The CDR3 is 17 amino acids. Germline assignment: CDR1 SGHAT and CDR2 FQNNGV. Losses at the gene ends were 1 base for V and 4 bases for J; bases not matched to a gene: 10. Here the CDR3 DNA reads TGTGCCAGCAGCTTAGGCGGGGCGGGAGCCGGTTACAATGAGCAGTTCTTC. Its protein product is CASSLGGAGAGYNEQFF.

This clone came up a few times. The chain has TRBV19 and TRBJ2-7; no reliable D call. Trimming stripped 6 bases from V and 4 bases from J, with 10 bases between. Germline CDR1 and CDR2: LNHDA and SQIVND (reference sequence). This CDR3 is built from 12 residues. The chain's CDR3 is CASRDRGYEQYF. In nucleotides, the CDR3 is TGTGCCAGTAGGGACCGCGGATACGAGCAGTACTTC.

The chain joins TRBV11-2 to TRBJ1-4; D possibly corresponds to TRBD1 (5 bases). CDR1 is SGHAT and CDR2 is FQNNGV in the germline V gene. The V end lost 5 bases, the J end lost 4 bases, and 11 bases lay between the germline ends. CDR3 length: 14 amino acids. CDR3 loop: CASSVTGGNEKLFF. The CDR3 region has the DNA TGTGCCAGCAGCGTAACCGGGGGTAATGAAAAACTGTTTTTT.

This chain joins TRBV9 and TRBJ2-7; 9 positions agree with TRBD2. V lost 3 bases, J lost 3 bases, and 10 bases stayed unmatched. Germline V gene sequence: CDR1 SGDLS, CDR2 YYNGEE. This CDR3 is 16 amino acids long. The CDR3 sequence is CASSAALAGTFYEQYF. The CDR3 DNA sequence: TGTGCCAGCAGCGCCGCGCTAGCGGGGACCTTCTACGAGCAGTACTTC.

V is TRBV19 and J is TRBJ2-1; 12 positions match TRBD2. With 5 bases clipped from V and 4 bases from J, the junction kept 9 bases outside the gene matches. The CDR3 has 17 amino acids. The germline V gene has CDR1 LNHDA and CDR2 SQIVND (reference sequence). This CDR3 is CASSHKLAGGLYNEQFF. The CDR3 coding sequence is TGTGCCAGTAGTCATAAACTAGCGGGAGGACTGTACAATGAGCAGTTCTTC.

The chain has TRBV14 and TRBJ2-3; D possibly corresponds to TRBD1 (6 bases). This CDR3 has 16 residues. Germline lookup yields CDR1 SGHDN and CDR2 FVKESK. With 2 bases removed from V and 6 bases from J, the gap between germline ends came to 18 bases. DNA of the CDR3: TGTGCCAGCAGCCAACACTACCCAGGGGTCGGGGATACGCAGTATTTT. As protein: CASSQHYPGVGDTQYF.

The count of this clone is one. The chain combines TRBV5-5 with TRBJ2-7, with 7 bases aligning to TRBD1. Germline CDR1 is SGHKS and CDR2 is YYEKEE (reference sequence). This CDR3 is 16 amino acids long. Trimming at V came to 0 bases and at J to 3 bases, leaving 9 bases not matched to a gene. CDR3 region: CASSLEQGKVGYEQYF. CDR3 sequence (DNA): TGTGCCAGCAGCTTGGAACAGGGGAAAGTAGGCTACGAGCAGTACTTC. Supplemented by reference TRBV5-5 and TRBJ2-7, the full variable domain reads DAGVTQSPTHLIKTRGQQVTLRCSPISGHKSVSWYQQVLGQGPQFIFQYYEKEERGRGNFPDRFSARQFPNYSSELNVNALLLGDSALYLCASSLEQGKVGYEQYFGPGTRLTVT.

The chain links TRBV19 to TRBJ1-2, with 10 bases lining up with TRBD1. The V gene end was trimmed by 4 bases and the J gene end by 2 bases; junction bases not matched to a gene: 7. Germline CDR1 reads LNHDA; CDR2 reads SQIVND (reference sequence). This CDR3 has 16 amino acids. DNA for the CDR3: TGTGCCAGTAGTAAAGACCGGGACAGGGGCAACTATGGCTACACCTTC. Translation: CASSKDRDRGNYGYTF.

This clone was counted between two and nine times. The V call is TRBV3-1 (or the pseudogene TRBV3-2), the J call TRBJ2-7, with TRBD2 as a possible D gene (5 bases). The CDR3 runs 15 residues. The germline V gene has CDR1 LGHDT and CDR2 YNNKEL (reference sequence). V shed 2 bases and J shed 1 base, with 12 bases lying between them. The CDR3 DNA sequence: TGTGCCAGCAGCCAAACTCCGAGCGGATCCTACGAGCAGTACTTC. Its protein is CASSQTPSGSYEQYF.

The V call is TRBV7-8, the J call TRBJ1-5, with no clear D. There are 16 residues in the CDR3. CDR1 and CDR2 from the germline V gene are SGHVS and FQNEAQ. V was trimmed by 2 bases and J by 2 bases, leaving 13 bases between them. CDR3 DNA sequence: TGTGCCAGCAGCTTAAGAGCACCACCGCGCAATCAGCCCCAGCATTTT. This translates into CASSLRAPPRNQPQHF.

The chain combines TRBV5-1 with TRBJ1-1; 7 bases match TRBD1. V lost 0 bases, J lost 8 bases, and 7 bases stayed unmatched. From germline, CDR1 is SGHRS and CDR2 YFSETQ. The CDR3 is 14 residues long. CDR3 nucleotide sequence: TGCGCCAGCAGCTTGGGGACGCTGGGACAGGAAGCTTTCTTT. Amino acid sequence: CASSLGTLGQEAFF.

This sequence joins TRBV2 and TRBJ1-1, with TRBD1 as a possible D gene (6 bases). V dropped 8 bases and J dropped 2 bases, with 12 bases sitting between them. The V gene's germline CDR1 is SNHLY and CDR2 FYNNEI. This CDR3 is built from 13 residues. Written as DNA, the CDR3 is TGTGCCAGCCTAAAGGACAGAAACACTGAAGCTTTCTTT. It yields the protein CASLKDRNTEAFF.

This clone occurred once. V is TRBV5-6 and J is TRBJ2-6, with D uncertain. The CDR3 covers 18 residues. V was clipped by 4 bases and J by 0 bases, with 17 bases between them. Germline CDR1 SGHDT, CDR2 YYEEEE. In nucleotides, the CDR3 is TGTGCCAGCAGCCCCCTTTTGGCTCCCAGCTCTGGGGCCAACGTCCTGACTTTC. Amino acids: CASSPLLAPSSGANVLTF.

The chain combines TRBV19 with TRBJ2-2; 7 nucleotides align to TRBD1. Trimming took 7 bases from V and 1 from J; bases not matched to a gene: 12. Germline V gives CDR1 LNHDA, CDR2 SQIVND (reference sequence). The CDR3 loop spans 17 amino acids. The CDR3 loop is CASTMTGFSGNTGELFF. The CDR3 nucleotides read TGTGCCAGTACCATGACAGGGTTCTCGGGGAACACCGGGGAGCTGTTTTTT.

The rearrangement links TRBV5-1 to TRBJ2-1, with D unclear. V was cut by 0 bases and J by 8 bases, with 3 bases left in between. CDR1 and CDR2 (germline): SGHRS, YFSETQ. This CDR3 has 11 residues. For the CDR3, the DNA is TGCGCCAGCAGCTTGGCCGATGAGCAGTTCTTC. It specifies CASSLADEQFF. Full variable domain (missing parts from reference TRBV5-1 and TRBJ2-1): KAGVTQTPRYLIKTRGQQVTLSCSPISGHRSVSWYQQTPGQGLQFLFEYFSETQRNKGNFPGRFSGRQFSNSRSEMNVSTLELGDSALYLCASSLADEQFFGPGTRLTVL.

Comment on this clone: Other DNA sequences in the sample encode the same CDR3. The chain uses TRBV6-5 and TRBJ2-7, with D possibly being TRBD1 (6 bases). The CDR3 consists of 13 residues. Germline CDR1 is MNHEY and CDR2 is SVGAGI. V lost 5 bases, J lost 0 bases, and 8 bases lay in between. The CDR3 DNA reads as TGTGCCAGCAGTCGGACAGTCTCCTACGAGCAGTACTTC. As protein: CASSRTVSYEQYF.

The CDR3 loop is CASSEDRGREKLFF. CDR3 sequence (DNA): TGTGCCAGCAGTGAAGACAGGGGACGTGAAAAACTGTTTTTT. The chain links TRBV6-1 to TRBJ1-4, with 7 bases that match TRBD1. The CDR3 is 14 amino acids. Unmatched junction bases numbered 3, after V lost 1 base and J lost 7 bases. CDR1 and CDR2 from the germline V gene are MNHNS and SASEGT.

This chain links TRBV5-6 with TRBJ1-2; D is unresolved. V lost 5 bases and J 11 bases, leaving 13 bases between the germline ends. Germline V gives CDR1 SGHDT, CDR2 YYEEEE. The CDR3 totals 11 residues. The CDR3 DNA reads TGTGCCAGCAGTTCGGGCCGACTTTACACCTTC. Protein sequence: CASSSGRLYTF.

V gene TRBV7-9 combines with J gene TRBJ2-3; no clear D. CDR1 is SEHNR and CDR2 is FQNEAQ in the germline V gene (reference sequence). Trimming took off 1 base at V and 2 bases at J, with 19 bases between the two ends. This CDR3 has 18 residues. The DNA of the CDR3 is TGTGCCAGCAGCTTAGGATCGTGGTGGCAGAGGAACACAGATACGCAGTATTTT. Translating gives CASSLGSWWQRNTDTQYF.

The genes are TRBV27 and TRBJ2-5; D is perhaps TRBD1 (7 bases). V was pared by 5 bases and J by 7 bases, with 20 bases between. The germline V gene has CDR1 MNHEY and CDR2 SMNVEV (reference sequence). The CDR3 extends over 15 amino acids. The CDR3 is CASSPRTAQGGTQYF. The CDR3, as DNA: TGTGCCAGCAGTCCCCGGACGGCTCAGGGGGGGACCCAGTACTTC.

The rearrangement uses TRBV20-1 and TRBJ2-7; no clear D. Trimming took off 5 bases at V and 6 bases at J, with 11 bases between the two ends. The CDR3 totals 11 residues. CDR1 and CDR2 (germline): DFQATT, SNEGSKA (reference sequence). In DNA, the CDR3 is TGCAGTGCTCTAGGGTTCCCCGAGCAGTACTTC. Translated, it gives CSALGFPEQYF.

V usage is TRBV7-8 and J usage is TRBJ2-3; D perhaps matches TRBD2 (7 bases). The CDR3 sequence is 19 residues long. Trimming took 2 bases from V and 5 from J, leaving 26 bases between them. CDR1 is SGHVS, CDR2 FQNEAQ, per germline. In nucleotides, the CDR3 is TGTGCCAGCAGCTTAACCATCGAGGCGCGGGGGCCGGGAGGAGATACGCAGTATTTT. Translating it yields CASSLTIEARGPGGDTQYF.

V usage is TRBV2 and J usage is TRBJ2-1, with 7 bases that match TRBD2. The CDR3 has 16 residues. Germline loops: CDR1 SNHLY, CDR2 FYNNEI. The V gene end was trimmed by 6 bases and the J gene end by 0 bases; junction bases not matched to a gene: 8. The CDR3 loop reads CASSRLAASSYNEQFF. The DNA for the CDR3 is TGTGCCAGCAGCCGCCTAGCGGCCTCCTCCTACAATGAGCAGTTCTTC.

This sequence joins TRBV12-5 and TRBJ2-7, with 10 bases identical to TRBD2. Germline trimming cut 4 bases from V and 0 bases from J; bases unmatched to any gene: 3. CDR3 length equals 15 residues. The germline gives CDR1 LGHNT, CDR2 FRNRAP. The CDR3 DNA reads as TGTGCTAGTGGTTCAGCTAGCGGGAGCTCCTACGAGCAGTACTTC. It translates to CASGSASGSSYEQYF. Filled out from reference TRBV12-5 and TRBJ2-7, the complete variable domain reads DARVTQTPRHKVTEMGQEVTMRCQPILGHNTVFWYRQTMMQGLELLAYFRNRAPLDDSGMPKDRFSAEMPDATLATLKIQPSEPRDSAVYFCASGSASGSSYEQYFGPGTRLTVT.

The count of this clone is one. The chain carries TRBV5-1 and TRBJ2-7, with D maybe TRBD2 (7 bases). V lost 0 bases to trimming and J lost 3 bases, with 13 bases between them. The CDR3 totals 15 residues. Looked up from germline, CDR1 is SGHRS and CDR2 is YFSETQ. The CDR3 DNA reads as TGCGCCAGCAGCTTGGTCGGGGGGCCATTCTACGAGCAGTACTTC. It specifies CASSLVGGPFYEQYF.

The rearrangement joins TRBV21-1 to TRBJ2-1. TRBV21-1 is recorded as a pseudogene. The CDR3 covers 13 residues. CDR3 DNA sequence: TGTGCCAGCAGCTACCTCCCCCATGATGAGCAGTTCTTC. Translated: CASSYLPHDEQFF.

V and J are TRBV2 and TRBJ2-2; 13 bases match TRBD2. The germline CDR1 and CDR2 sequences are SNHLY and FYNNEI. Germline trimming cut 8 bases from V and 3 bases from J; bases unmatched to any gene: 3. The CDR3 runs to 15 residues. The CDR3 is CASRTSGSDTGELFF. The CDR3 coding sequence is TGTGCCAGCCGGACTAGCGGGAGTGACACCGGGGAGCTGTTTTTT.

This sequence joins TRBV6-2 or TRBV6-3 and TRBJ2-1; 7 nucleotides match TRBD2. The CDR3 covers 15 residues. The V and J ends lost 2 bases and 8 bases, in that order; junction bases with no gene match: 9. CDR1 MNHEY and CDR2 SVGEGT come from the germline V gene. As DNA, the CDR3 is TGTGCCAGCAGTTACCCCCGGGGAGGGGTCGATGAGCAGTTCTTC. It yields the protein CASSYPRGGVDEQFF.

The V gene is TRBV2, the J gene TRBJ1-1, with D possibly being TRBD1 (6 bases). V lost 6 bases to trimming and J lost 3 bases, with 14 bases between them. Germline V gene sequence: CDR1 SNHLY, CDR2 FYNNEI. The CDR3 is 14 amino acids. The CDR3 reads CASRAGEGDTEAFF. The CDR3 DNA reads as TGTGCCAGCAGGGCTGGCGAGGGGGACACTGAAGCTTTCTTT.

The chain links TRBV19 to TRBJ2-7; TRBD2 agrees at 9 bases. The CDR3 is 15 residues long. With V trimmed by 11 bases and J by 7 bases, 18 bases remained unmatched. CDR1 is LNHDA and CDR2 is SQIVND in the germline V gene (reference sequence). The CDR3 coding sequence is TGTGCCGCGGGGGGGGCGGCGGCGGGCGAGGGTGAGCAGTACTTC. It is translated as CAAGGAAAGEGEQYF.